This T cell receptor (beta chain) is from a study of tumor and adjacent non-tumor tissue in lung cancer. Study at large: The patients, some ten men and 5 or 6 women, were about 31 to 85 with stage I to III disease. Study-level points and caveats: Significantly higher TCR diversity was found in tumor than normal lung. Shorter survival was associated with higher TCR diversity in tumors.

As for this clonotype: Its specificity is unknown. The germline gene is not matched at one end of the junction; a read error may be the cause.

Three rounds of nested PCR, following a modified ARM-PCR protocol, produced the TCRbeta library. TCRdb passed the multiplex PCR reads through MiXCR, listing each CDR3 protein once. The data hold about 90,000 distinct CDR3 sequences, with roughly 77% observed a single time. The germline CDR1 and CDR2 sequences are MNHNS and SASEGT. The CDR3 totals 15 residues. This sample's RNA came from whole unsorted tissue. The normal lung tissue was taken more than 3 cm from the tumor edge. This receptor was taken from a woman aged 45-59 years with non-small cell lung cancer. The sequenced material came from distant non-tumor lung tissue. V is TRBV6-1 and J is TRBJ1-2, with TRBD1 as a possible D gene (5 bases). CDR3 amino acids: CTSSENEKGNYGYTF. In DNA, the CDR3 is TGTACCAGCAGTGAAAACGAAAAGGGGAACTATGGCTACACCTTC.